This TCR beta chain emerged from a study of blood T cell repertoires in COVID-19. In the original processing: Cell counts per sample came from amplifying reference gene primers. TCRdb's copy holds only in-frame clones and misses some; the assay was immunoSEQ multiplex PCR. V and J calls and clone size are those listed in that table; D and trimming were worked out from the DNA. This sample has under 50,000 clones, with roughly 83% found just once. Germline values: CDR1 LGHNA, CDR2 YSLEER. There are 18 residues in the CDR3. Losses at the gene ends were 1 base for V and 6 bases for J; bases not matched to a gene: 14.

The sequenced material came from peripheral blood. This TCR was sampled from a man aged 45 to 65 with active COVID-19. The V and J genes are TRBV4-3 and TRBJ2-7; 11 bases align to TRBD1. The CDR3 DNA reads as TGCGCCAGCAGCCAAGTCTTCCTCTACGGGACAGGGGGTCGCGAGCAGTACTTC. Amino acids: CASSQVFLYGTGGREQYF.